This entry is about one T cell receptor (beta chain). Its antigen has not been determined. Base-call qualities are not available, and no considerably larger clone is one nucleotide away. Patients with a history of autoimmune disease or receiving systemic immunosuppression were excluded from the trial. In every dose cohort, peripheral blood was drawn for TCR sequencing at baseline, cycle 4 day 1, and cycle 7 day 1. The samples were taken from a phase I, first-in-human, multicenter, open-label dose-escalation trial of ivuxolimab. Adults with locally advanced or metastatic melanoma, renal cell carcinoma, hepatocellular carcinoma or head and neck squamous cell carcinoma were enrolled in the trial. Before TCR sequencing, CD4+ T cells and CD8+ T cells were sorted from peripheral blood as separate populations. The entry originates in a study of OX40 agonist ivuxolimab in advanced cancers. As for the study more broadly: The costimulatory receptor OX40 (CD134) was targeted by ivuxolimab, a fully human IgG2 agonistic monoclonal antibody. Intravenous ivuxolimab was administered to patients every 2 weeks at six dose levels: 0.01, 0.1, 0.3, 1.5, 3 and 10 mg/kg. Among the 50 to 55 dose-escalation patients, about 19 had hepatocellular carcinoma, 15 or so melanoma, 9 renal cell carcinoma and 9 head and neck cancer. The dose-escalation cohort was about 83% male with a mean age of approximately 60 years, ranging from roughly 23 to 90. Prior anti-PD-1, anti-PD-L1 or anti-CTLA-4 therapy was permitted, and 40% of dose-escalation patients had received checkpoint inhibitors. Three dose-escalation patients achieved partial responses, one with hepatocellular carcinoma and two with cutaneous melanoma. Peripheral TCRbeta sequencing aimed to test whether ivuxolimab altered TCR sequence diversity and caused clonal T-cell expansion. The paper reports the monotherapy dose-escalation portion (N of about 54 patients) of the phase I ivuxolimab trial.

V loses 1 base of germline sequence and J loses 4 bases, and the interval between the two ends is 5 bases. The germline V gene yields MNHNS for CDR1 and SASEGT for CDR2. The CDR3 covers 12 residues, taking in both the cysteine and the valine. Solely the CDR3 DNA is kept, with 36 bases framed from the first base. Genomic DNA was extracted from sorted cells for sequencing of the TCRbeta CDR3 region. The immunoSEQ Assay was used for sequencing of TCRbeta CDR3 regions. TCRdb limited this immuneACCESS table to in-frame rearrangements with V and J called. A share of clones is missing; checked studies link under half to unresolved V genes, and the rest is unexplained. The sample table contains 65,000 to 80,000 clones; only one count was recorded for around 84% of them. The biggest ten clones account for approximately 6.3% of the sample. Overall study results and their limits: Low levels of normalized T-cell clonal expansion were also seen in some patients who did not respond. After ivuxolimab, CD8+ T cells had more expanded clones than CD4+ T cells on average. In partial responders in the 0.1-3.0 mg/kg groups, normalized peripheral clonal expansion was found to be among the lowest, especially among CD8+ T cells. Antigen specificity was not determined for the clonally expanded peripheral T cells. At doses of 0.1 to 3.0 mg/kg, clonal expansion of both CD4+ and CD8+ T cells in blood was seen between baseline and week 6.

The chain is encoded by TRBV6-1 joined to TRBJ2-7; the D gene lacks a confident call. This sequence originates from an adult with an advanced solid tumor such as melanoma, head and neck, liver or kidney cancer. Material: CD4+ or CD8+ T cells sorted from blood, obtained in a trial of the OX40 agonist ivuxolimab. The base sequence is TGTGCCAGCAGTGAAGTTGGGTACGAGCAGTACGTC. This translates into CASSEVGYEQYV.